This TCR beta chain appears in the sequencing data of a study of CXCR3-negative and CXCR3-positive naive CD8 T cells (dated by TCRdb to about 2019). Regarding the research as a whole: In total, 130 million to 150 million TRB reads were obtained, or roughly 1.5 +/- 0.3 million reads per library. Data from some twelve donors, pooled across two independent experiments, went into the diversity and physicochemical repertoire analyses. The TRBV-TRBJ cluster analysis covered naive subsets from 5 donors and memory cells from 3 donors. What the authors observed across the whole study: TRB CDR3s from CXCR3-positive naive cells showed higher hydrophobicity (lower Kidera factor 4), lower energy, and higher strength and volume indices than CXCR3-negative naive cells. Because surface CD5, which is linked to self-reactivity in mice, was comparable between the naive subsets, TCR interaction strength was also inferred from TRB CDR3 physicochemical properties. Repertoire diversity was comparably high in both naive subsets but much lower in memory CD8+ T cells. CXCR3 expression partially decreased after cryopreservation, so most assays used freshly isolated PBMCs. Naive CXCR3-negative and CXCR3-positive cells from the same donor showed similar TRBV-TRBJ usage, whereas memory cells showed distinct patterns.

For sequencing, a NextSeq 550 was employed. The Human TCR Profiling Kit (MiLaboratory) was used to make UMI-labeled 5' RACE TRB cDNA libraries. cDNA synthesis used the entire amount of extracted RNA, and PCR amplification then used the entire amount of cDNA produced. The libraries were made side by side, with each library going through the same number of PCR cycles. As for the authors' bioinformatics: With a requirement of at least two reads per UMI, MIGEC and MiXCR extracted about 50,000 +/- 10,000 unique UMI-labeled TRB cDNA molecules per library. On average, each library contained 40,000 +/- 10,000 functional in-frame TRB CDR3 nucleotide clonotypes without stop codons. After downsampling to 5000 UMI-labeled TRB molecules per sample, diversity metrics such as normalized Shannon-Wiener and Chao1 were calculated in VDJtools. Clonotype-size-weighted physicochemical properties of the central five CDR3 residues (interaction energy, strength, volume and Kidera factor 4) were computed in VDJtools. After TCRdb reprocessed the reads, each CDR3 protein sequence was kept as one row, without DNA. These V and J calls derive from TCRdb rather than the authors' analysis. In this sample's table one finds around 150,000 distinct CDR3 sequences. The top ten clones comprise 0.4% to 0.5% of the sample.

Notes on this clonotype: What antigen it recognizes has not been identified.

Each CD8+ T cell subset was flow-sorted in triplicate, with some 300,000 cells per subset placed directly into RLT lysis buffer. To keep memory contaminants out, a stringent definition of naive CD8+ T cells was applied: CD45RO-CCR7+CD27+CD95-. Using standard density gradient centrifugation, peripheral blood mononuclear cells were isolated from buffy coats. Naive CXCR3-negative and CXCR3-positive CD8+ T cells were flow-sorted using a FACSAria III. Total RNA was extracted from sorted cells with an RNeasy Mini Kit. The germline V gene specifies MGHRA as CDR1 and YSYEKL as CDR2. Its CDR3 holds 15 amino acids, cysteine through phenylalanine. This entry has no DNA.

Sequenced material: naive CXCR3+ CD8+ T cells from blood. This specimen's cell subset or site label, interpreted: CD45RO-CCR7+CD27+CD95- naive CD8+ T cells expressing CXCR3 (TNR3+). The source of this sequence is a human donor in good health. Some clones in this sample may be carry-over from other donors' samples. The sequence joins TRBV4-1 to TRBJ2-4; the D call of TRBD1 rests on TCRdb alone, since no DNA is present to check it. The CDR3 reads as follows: CASSQGGQGVHIQYF.